A selection of T cell receptor beta chains follows, all from one sample in a study of T cells after yellow fever vaccination. Using its own MiXCR run on the 5' RACE reads, TCRdb lists one record per CDR3 protein. This sample has 250,000 to 400,000 distinct CDR3 sequences, with approximately 4% found just once. The sequencing used PBMCs, collected 15 days after the yellow fever booster vaccination. Receptors were obtained from a man between 18 and 29 years old who received the YFV17D yellow fever vaccine. Both conserved end residues are part of each CDR3. The order of the fields is V gene, clone size, D gene, J gene, CDR3 protein, CDR3 DNA. D genes are given only for firm matches. Not all rows give a size; the values are once, few, many and, for expanded clones, a class.

TRBV5-1	many	-	TRBJ2-5	CASSRLGGETQYF	TGCGCCAGCAGCCGACTGGGGGGCGAGACCCAGTACTTC
TRBV10-2	few	-	TRBJ2-7	CASSTNIIYEQYF	TGCGCCAGCAGCACAAATATTATCTACGAGCAGTACTTC
TRBV12-3/TRBV12-4	many	TRBD1	TRBJ1-2	CASSFRTGGYGYTF	TGTGCCAGCAGTTTCAGGACAGGGGGCTATGGCTACACCTTC
TRBV9	many	-	TRBJ1-3	CASSPLDSGNTIYF	TGTGCCAGCAGCCCCCTCGACTCTGGAAACACCATATATTTT
TRBV29-1	many	-	TRBJ2-5	CSVEVVGSYQETQYF	TGCAGCGTTGAAGTGGTGGGGTCCTATCAAGAGACCCAGTACTTC
TRBV20-1	many	-	TRBJ1-2	CSAEIDGGYTF	TGCAGTGCTGAGATAGATGGCGGCTACACCTTC
TRBV7-9	many	TRBD2	TRBJ2-5	CASSLEGGDQETQYF	TGTGCCAGCAGCTTAGAGGGAGGGGACCAAGAGACCCAGTACTTC
TRBV11-2	many	TRBD2	TRBJ2-1	CASSMGLAGDYNEQFF	TGTGCCAGCAGCATGGGACTAGCGGGGGACTACAATGAGCAGTTCTTC
TRBV10-2	many	TRBD2	TRBJ2-5	CASSESAGLAGPQYF	TGCGCCAGCAGTGAGTCGGCCGGACTAGCGGGCCCCCAGTACTTC
TRBV5-1	-	-	TRBJ2-5	CASMRWGTPQETQYF	TGCGCCAGCATGCGATGGGGGACTCCGCAAGAGACCCAGTACTTC
TRBV7-9	many	TRBD2	TRBJ2-3	CASSPRASGGRTDTQYF	TGTGCCAGCAGCCCCCGGGCTAGCGGGGGACGCACAGATACGCAGTATTTT
TRBV5-1	many	-	TRBJ2-7	CASNILGEQYF	TGCGCCAGCAACATCCTAGGCGAGCAGTACTTC
TRBV5-1	-	TRBD1	TRBJ2-2	CASSSTGGHTGELFF	TGCGCCAGCAGCTCGACAGGGGGCCACACCGGGGAGCTGTTTTTT
TRBV6-6	many	-	TRBJ2-6	CASSYPGIGGANVLTF	TGTGCCAGCAGTTACCCAGGGATCGGTGGGGCCAACGTCCTGACTTTC
TRBV5-1	-	-	TRBJ2-2	CASSLVGGGAPGELFF	TGCGCCAGCAGCTTGGTTGGAGGGGGCGCCCCCGGGGAGCTGTTTTTT
TRBV6-1	many	-	TRBJ2-4	CASSEGLALDKNIQYF	TGTGCCAGCAGTGAAGGTCTAGCCCTAGACAAAAACATTCAGTACTTC
TRBV15	few	TRBD1	TRBJ1-4	CATSLGQGAGEKLFF	TGTGCCACCAGTCTTGGCCAGGGGGCAGGGGAAAAACTGTTTTTT
TRBV6-2/TRBV6-3	many	-	TRBJ1-1	CASRWRDTEAFF	TGTGCCAGCCGGTGGAGGGACACTGAAGCTTTCTTT
TRBV12-3/TRBV12-4	few	-	TRBJ1-2	CASSLQPRGVGHGYTF	TGTGCCAGCAGCTTGCAACCAAGAGGGGTAGGGCATGGCTACACCTTC
TRBV7-2	many	-	TRBJ1-5	CASSLVLRGRQPQHF	TGTGCCAGCAGCTTAGTATTGAGGGGGAGGCAGCCCCAGCATTTT
TRBV30	-	-	TRBJ2-5	CAWSPRRETQYF	TGTGCCTGGAGTCCTAGGAGGGAGACCCAGTACTTC
TRBV7-9	many	-	TRBJ2-3	CASSLLGADTQYF	TGTGCCAGCAGCTTACTGGGGGCAGATACGCAGTATTTT
TRBV7-2	many	TRBD2	TRBJ2-7	CASSPRRGDYEQYF	TGTGCCAGCAGCCCGCGTCGGGGGGATTACGAGCAGTACTTC